This T cell receptor beta chain appears in the sequencing data of a study of radiotherapy plus CTLA-4 blockade in lung cancer. As for the study in general: Disease control was present in 30% to 40% of patients, and objective responses in approximately 19%. Whole-study findings and limits: Among blood TCR repertoires after radiotherapy plus ipilimumab, tumor-derived clones expanded.

As to this clone: The target antigen is unknown.

The table came from immunoSEQ multiplex PCR; TCRdb's copy has only in-frame clones and leaves some out. The sample includes about 120,000 clones, 85% to 90% seen only once; the top ten take approximately 6.6%. The V gene's germline CDR1 is SGHDN and CDR2 FVKESK. The V and J ends lost 0 bases and 2 bases respectively, with 10 bases between them. This CDR3 region has 15 residues. Patients had chemo-refractory metastatic non-small-cell lung cancer and received focal radiation plus CTLA-4 blockade that used ipilimumab. V is TRBV14 and J is TRBJ1-1, with D unclear. The input for sequencing was peripheral blood, taken from a patient treated with radiotherapy plus ipilimumab. The clonotype originates from a human donor with non-small cell lung cancer that progressed on radiotherapy plus ipilimumab. The CDR3 region is CASSQEVTANTEAFF. The CDR3 region has the DNA TGTGCCAGCAGCCAAGAGGTAACAGCTAACACTGAAGCTTTCTTT. The full variable domain, completed using reference TRBV14 and TRBJ1-1, is EAGVTQFPSHSVIEKGQTVTLRCDPISGHDNLYWYRRVMGKEIKFLLHFVKESKQDESGMPNNRFLAERTGGTYSTLKVQPAELEDSGVYFCASSQEVTANTEAFFGQGTRLTVV.